Here is one T cell receptor beta chain with its context. The data stem from a study of blood T cell repertoires in COVID-19. Study-level background: Both acute and convalescent COVID-19 samples were obtained from the United States, Italy and Spain. Sample material is recorded as cDNA or gDNA derived from T cells, B-cell-depleted T cells, or PBMCs.

Original processing notes: Amplification of reference gene primers was used by the study to estimate nucleated cell counts. Libraries were prepared by immunoSEQ multiplex PCR; TCRdb keeps only in-frame clonotypes and omits some of them. From that table come the V and J calls and clone size; the DNA was used to work out D and trimming. The sample shows about 70,000 clones, about 80% of them seen only once. Material: peripheral blood. The receptor was derived from a woman in her 70s with acute or convalescent COVID-19.

CDR3 sequence (DNA): TGTGCCTGGAGTGCGTCCACTCTCGGGCAGGGCTATGGCTACACCTTC. Translating gives CAWSASTLGQGYGYTF. V gene TRBV30 combines with J gene TRBJ1-2; perhaps TRBD1 as D (5 bases). Germline CDR1 GTSNPN, CDR2 SVGIG (reference sequence). The ends were cut back, 1 base at V and 4 bases at J, with 19 bases in the middle. The CDR3 is 16 residues long.